This T cell receptor (beta chain) derives from a study of CD8+ T cells in alopecia areata. Study as a whole: Oral tofacitinib (5 to 10 mg twice daily) was administered to treated patients. Study findings and constraints: Sequenced scalp T cells also include alphabeta T cells resident in normal skin. Scalp clonality, together with expanded CD8+ clones among the top 100, fell significantly with tofacitinib.

A few counts support this clone. Its antigen is not identified. The CDR3 totals 19 residues. The junction had 15 bases not matched to a gene; V was cut back by 7 bases and J by 0 bases. In germline, CDR1 is LNHDA, CDR2 SQIVND (reference sequence). Investigators isolated RNA and reverse transcribed it into cDNA to act as the sequencing template. Clones were sequenced by immunoSEQ multiplex PCR, and TCRdb holds only the in-frame ones, with some missing. This table holds 150,000 to 200,000 clones, 55% to 75% found once. Documented treatment: oral pan-JAK inhibitor, 5-10 mg twice daily. A FACSAria was used to sort CD4+ and CD8+ T cells. These cells came from PBMCs.

The source of this sequence is a human donor with alopecia areata. The genes are TRBV19 and TRBJ2-2; 9 bases line up with TRBD2. This specimen consisted of CD4+ T cells sorted from blood, obtained at week 4, from a patient treated with tofacitinib. The CDR3 is CASTLRASGVFTNTGELFF. The CDR3 DNA reads as TGTGCCAGTACCCTGAGGGCTAGCGGGGTGTTCACGAACACCGGGGAGCTGTTTTTT. The full variable domain, completed using reference TRBV19 and TRBJ2-2, is DGGITQSPKYLFRKEGQNVTLSCEQNLNHDAMYWYRQDPGQGLRLIYYSQIVNDFQKGDIAEGYSVSREKKESFPLTVTSAQKNPTAFYLCASTLRASGVFTNTGELFFGEGSRLTVL.